Many counts were recorded for the clone carrying this T cell receptor beta chain. What it recognizes is unknown. Cells sorted as Tregs were CD4+, CD25+ and CD127-/low. Findings of the study overall: Larger-cohort validation covered only one TCR beta V-J rearrangement.

Constant-region reverse primers amplified full-length variable regions, followed by semi-nested Nested Universal Primer A PCR. TCRdb used MiXCR to reprocess the 5' RACE reads, holding one entry per CDR3 protein. The repertoire includes fewer than 65,000 distinct CDR3 sequences, more than 20% of them detected once, and 3.2% sits in the top ten. V was pared by 4 bases and J by 5 bases, with 4 bases of the junction left unmatched. CDR3 size: 14 residues. CDR1 and CDR2 (germline): MGHRA, YSYEKL. Material for sequencing was tumor-infiltrating Tregs sorted from the breast tumor. This sequence was found in a female donor with breast cancer. V is TRBV4-1 and J is TRBJ2-5, with 10 bases fitting TRBD2. The CDR3 nucleotides are TGCGCCAGCAGCCTCCTAGCGGGAGTTGAGACCCAGTACTTC. It encodes CASSLLAGVETQYF.